This TCR beta chain comes out of a study of regulatory T cells in long-lasting Graves disease. On the study more broadly: Patients with persistent Graves' disease had over 5 years of antithyroid drugs and persistent TSH receptor antibodies.

The time point denotes: persistent/refractory GD, antithyroid drugs over 5 years with positive TRAb. Generation of the TCR library employed RNA extracted from PBMCs. An endocrinology department in Xi'an, China, supplied the patients. Overall study results and limits: Small numbers of samples may have cut accuracy. The TCR repertoire of persistent Graves' patients was less diverse than that of newly diagnosed ones.

Sequencing libraries for TCR beta were prepared with iRepertoire HTBI primers and Arm-PCR of CDR3 regions. Via MiXCR, TCRdb re-called the multiplex PCR reads, giving one row per CDR3 protein. The sample holds some 440,000 distinct CDR3 sequences, less than 25% seen once. Concerning this clonotype: Its antigen is undetermined.

The clonotype was recovered from a female donor with Graves disease. Source: peripheral blood mononuclear cells (PBMCs), taken when the disease was refractory, from a patient treated with antithyroid drugs.

This CDR3 reads CSVEEGAGVETQYF. The CDR3 nucleotides read TGCAGCGTTGAAGAAGGGGCAGGGGTTGAGACCCAGTACTTC. The chain is built from TRBV29-1 and TRBJ2-5; D is perhaps TRBD1 (6 bases). Germline V lookup: CDR1 SQVTM, CDR2 ANQGSEA. V was cut by 0 bases and J by 5 bases, with 13 bases left in between. The length of the CDR3 is 14 residues.